This T cell receptor (beta chain) is drawn from a study of blood T cell repertoires in COVID-19. Overall study context: Acute and convalescent COVID-19 specimens originated in the United States, Italy and Spain. Nucleic acid was either cDNA or gDNA, and it came from T cells, B-cell-depleted T cells, or PBMCs.

Assay used: immunoSEQ multiplex PCR; TCRdb lists only in-frame clones, some missing. The sample lists roughly 250,000 clones; roughly three quarters were seen once. This CDR3 contains 15 residues. Per germline, CDR1 SGHAT and CDR2 FQNNGV. The V and J ends lost 5 bases and 1 base respectively, with 13 bases between them. As concerns this clone: This specimen includes other DNA sequences encoding the same CDR3.

The rearrangement uses TRBV11-2 and TRBJ2-3, with D possibly being TRBD1 (5 bases). The clonotype was recovered from a woman aged 40 to 50 with active or convalescent COVID-19. The sample comprised peripheral blood. For the CDR3, the DNA is TGTGCCAGCAGCCTTGGCTTAGGGGGCACAGATACGCAGTATTTT. It yields the protein CASSLGLGGTDTQYF.